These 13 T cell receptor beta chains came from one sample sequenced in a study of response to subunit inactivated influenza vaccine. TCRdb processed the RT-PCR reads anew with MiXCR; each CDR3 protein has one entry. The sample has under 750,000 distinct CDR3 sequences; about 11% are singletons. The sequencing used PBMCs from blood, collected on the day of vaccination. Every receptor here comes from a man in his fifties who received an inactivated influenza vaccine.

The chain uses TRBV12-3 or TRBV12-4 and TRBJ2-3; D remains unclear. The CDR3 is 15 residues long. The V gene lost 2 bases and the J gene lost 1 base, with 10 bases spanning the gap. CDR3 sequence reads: CASSLNSVGTDTQYF. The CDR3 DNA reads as TGTGCCAGCAGTTTAAATAGTGTGGGCACAGATACGCAGTATTTT.

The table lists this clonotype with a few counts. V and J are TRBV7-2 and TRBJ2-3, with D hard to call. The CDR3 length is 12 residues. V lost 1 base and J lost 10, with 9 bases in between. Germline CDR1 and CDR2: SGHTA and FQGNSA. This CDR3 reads CASSLVLKAQYF. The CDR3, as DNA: TGTGCCAGCAGCTTAGTCCTGAAAGCGCAGTATTTT.

CDR3 DNA: TGCAGTGCTCATAAACAGAAGAACTATGGCTACACCTTC. Translation gives CSAHKQKNYGYTF. This sequence joins TRBV20-1 and TRBJ1-2; unclear D gene. There are 13 residues in the CDR3. Per the germline V gene, CDR1 is DFQATT and CDR2 is SNEGSKA (reference sequence). Trimming left V 5 bases short and J 2 bases short, with 12 bases between.

The CDR3 nucleotides are TGTGCCATCCTCATCGAGCACGCGAACACCGGGGAGCTGTTTTTT. Protein: CAILIEHANTGELFF. The chain has TRBV10-3 and TRBJ2-2; no firm D call. The CDR3 loop spans 15 amino acids. V lost 8 bases and J lost 0, with 13 bases in between. Germline CDR1 ENHRY, CDR2 SYGVKD.

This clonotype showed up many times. The chain's CDR3 is CASGPGELGNEKLFF. The CDR3 bases are TGTGCCAGCGGCCCAGGAGAGCTGGGGAATGAAAAACTGTTTTTT. This chain joins TRBV3-1 and TRBJ1-4; D is uncertain. Trimming took 8 bases from V and 5 from J, leaving 18 bases between them. Germline V gene sequence: CDR1 LGHDT, CDR2 YNNKEL (reference sequence). This CDR3 has 15 residues.

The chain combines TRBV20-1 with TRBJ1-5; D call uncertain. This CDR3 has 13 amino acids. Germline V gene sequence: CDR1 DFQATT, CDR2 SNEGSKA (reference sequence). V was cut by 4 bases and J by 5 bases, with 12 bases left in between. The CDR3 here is CSAIRGPYQPQHF. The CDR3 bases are TGCAGTGCTATCCGTGGACCCTATCAGCCCCAGCATTTT.

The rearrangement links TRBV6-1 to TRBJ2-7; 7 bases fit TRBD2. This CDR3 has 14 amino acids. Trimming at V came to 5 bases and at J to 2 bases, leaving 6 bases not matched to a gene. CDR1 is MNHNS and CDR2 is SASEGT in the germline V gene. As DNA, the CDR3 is TGTGCCAGCAGTCCAAGCGGGGTGGCCTACGAGCAGTACTTC. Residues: CASSPSGVAYEQYF.

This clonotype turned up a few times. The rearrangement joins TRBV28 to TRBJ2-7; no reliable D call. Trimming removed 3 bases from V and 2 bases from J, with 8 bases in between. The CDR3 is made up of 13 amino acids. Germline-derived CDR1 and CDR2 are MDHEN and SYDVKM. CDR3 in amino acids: CASSLTTTYEQYF. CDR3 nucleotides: TGTGCCAGCAGTTTGACCACAACCTACGAGCAGTACTTC.

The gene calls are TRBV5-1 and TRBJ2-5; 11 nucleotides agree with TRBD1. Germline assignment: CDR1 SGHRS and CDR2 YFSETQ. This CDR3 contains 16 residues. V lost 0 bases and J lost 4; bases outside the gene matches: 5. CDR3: CASSLDAGTGGETQYF. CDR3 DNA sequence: TGCGCCAGCAGCTTGGACGCGGGGACAGGGGGAGAGACCCAGTACTTC.

CDR3 protein: CASSHGSGRTYGELFF. CDR3 in DNA: TGTGCCAGCAGTCACGGTAGCGGGCGAACTTACGGGGAGCTGTTTTTT. The chain joins TRBV12-3 or TRBV12-4 to TRBJ2-2; 7 bases map to TRBD2. The CDR3 runs 16 residues. The junction had 13 bases not matched to a gene; V was cut back by 5 bases and J by 7 bases.

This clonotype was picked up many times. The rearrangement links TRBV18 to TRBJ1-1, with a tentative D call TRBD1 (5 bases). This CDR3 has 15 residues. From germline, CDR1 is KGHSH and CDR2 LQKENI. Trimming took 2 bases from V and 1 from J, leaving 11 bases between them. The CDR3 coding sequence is TGTGCCAGCTCACCATCGATAACAGGGAACACTGAAGCTTTCTTT. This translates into CASSPSITGNTEAFF.

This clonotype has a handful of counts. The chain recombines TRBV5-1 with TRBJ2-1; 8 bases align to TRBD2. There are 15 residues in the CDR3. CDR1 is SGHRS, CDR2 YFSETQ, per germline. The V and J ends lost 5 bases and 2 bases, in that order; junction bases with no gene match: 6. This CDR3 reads CASRPSGGPYNEQFF. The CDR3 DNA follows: TGCGCCAGCAGGCCAAGCGGGGGACCCTACAATGAGCAGTTCTTC. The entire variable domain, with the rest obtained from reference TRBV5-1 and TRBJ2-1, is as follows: KAGVTQTPRYLIKTRGQQVTLSCSPISGHRSVSWYQQTPGQGLQFLFEYFSETQRNKGNFPGRFSGRQFSNSRSEMNVSTLELGDSALYLCASRPSGGPYNEQFFGPGTRLTVL.

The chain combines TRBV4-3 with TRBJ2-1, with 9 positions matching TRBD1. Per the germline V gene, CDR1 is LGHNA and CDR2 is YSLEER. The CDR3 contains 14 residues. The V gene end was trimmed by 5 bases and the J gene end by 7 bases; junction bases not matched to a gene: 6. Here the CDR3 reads CASSSWTGANEQFF. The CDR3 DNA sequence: TGCGCCAGCAGCTCCTGGACAGGGGCAAATGAGCAGTTCTTC.